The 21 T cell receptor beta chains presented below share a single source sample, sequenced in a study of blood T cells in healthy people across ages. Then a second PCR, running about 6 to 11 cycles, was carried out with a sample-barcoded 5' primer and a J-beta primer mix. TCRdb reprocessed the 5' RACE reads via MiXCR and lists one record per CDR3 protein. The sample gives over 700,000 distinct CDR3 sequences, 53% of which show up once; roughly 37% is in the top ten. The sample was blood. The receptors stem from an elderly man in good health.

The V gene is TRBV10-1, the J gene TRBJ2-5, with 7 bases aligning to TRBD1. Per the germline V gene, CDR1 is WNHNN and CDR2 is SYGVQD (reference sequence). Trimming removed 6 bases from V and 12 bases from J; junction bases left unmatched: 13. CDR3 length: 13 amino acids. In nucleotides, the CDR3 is TGCGCCAGCAGCGGACAGGTGATTTCGCCAAAGTACTTC. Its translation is CASSGQVISPKYF.

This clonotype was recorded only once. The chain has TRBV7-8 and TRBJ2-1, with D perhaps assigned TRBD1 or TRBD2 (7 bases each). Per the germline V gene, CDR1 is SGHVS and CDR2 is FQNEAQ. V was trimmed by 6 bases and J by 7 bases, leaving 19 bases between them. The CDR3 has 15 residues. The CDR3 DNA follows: TGTGCCAGCAGGCCAGGGGGGGACCATAGGAATGAGCAGTTCTTC. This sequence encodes CASRPGGDHRNEQFF.

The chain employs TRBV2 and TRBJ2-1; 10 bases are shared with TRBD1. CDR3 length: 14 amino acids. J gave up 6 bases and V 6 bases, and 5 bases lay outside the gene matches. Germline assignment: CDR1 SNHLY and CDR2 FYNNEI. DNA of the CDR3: TGTGCCAGCAGACCCCGGACAGGGGGCAATGAGCAGTTCTTC. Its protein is CASRPRTGGNEQFF.

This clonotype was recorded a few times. CDR3 DNA sequence: TGTGCCAGCAGTGCTGGGGCCAACGTCCTGACTTTC. It specifies CASSAGANVLTF. J is TRBJ2-6 and V is TRBV25-1; D gene ambiguous. Trimming stripped 4 bases from V and 2 bases from J, with 0 bases between. This CDR3 has 12 amino acids. The germline V gene has CDR1 MGHDK and CDR2 SYGVNS.

CDR3 sequence: CASSLGGAAQETQYF. As DNA, the CDR3 is TGCGCCAGCAGCTTGGGAGGAGCGGCCCAAGAGACCCAGTACTTC. V and J are TRBV5-1 and TRBJ2-5; TRBD2 is a possible D gene (5 bases). Trimming stripped 0 bases from V and 1 base from J, with 10 bases between. This CDR3 contains 15 residues. The germline gives CDR1 SGHRS, CDR2 YFSETQ.

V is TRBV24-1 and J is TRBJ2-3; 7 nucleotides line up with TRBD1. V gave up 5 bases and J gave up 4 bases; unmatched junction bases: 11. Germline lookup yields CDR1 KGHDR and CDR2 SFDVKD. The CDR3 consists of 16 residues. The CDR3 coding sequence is TGTGCCACCAGTGCCCACCGGGACAGCACCGCAGATACGCAGTATTTT. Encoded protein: CATSAHRDSTADTQYF.

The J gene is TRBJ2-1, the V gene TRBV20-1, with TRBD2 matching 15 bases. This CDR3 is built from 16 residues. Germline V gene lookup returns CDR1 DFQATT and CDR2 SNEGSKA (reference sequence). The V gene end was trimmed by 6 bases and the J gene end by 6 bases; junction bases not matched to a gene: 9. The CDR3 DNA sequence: TGCAGTGCCCCCGGACTAGCGGGAGGGCCGGGCAATGAGCAGTTCTTC. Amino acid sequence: CSAPGLAGGPGNEQFF.

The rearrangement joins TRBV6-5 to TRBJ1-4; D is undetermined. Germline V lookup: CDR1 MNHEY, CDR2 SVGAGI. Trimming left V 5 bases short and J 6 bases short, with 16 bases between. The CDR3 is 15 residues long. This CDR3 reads CASSPAGSSDEKLFF. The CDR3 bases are TGTGCCAGCAGTCCCGCGGGGAGCTCAGATGAAAAACTGTTTTTT.

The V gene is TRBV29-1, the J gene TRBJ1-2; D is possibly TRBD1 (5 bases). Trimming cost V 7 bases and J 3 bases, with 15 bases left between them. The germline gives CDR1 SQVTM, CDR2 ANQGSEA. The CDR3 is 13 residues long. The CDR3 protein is CSAPSGEYYGYTF. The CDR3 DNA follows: TGCAGCGCCCCTTCGGGGGAGTACTATGGCTACACCTTC.

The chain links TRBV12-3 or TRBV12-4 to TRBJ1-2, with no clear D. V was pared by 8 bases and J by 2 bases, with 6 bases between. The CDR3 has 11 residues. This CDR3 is CASGGNYGYTF. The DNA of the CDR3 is TGTGCCAGCGGTGGAAACTATGGCTACACCTTC.

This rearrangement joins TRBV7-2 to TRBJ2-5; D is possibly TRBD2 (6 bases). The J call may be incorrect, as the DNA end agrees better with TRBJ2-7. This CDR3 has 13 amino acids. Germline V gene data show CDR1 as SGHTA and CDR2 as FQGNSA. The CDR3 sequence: CASSVSAGGEQYF. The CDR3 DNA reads TGTGCCAGCAGCGTTTCAGCGGGTGGCGAGCAGTACTTC.

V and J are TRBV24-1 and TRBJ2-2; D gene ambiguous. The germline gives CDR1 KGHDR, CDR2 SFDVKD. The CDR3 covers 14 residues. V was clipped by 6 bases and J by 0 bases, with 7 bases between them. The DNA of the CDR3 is TGTGCCACCAGTAACCCCTCGAACACCGGGGAGCTGTTTTTT. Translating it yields CATSNPSNTGELFF.

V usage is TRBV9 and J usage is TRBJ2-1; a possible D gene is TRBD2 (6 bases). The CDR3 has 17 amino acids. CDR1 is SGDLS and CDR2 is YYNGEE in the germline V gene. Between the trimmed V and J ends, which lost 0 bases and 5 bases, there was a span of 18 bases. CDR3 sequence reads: CASSVALGSPGDNEQFF. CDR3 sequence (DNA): TGTGCCAGCAGCGTAGCCCTCGGGAGCCCCGGGGACAATGAGCAGTTCTTC.

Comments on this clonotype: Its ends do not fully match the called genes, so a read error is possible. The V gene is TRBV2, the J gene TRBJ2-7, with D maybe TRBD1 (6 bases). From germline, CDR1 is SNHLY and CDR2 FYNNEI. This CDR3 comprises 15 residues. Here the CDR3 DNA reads TGTGCCAGCAGTGAAGCTGGCAGGGGATCCTACAAGCAGTACTTC. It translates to CASSEAGRGSYKQYF. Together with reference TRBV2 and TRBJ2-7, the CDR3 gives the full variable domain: EPEVTQTPSHQVTQMGQEVILRCVPISNHLYFYWYRQILGQKVEFLVSFYNNEISEKSEIFDDQFSVERPDGSNFTLKIRSTKLEDSAMYFCASSEAGRGSYKQYFGPGTRLTVT.

The CDR3 DNA sequence: TGTGCCAGCAGCGATCTCGGGGGGCGCGGGAGTATCGAGACCCAGTACTTC. As protein: CASSDLGGRGSIETQYF. The V and J genes are TRBV28 and TRBJ2-5; TRBD2 is a possible D gene (7 bases). V was shortened by 6 bases and J by 5 bases, with 25 bases between the two germline ends. Germline V gene lookup returns CDR1 MDHEN and CDR2 SYDVKM. The CDR3 is made up of 17 amino acids.

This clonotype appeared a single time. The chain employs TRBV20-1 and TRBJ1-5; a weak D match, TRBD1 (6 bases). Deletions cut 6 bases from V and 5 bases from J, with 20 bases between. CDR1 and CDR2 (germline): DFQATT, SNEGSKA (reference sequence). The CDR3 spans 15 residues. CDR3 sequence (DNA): TGCAGTGCCCCCTTCGGGGGCAGCGCCGATCAGCCCCAGCATTTT. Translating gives CSAPFGGSADQPQHF.

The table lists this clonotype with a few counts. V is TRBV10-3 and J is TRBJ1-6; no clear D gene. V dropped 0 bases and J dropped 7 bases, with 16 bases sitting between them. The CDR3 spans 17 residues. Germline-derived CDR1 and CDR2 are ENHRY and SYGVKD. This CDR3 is CAISESNPLTRNSPLHF. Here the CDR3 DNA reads TGTGCCATCAGTGAGTCGAACCCACTTACGAGGAATTCACCCCTCCACTTT.

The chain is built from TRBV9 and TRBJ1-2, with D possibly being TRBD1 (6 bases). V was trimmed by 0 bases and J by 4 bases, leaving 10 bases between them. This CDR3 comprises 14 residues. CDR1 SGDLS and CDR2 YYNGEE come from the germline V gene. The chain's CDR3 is CASSVAGQSYGYTF. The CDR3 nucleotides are TGTGCCAGCAGCGTAGCTGGACAGTCCTATGGCTACACCTTC.

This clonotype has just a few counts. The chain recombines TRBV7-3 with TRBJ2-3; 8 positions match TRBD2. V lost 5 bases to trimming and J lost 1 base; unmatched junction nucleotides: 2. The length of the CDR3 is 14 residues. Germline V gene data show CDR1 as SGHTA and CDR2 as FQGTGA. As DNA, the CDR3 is TGTGCCAGCAGCAAGACTAGCGGCACAGATACGCAGTATTTT. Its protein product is CASSKTSGTDTQYF. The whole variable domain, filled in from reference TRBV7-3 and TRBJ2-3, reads GAGVSQTPSNKVTEKGKYVELRCDPISGHTALYWYRQSLGQGPEFLIYFQGTGAADDSGLPNDRFFAVRPEGSVSTLKIQRTERGDSAVYLCASSKTSGTDTQYFGPGTRLTVL.

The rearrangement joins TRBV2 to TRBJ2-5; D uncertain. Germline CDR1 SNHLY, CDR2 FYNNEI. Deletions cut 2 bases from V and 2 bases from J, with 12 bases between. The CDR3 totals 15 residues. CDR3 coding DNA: TGTGCCAGCAGTGAAACCCCAGGATTACAAGAGACCCAGTACTTC. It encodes CASSETPGLQETQYF.

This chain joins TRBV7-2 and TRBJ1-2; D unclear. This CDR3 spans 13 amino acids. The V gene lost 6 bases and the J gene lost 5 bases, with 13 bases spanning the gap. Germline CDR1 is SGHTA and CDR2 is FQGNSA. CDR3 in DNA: TGTGCCAGCAGACGGTCCACGGGTTATGGCTACACCTTC. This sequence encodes CASRRSTGYGYTF.